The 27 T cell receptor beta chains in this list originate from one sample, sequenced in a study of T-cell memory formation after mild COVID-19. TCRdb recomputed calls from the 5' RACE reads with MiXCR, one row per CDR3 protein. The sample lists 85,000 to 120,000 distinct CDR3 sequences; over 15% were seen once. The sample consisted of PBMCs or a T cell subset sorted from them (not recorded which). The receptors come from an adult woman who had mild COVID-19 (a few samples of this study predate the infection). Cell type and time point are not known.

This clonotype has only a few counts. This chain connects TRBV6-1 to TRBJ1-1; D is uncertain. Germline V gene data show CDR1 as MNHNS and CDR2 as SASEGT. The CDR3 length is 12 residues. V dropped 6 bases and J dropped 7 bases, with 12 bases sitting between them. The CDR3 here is CASRQQKNEAFF. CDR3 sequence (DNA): TGTGCCAGCAGGCAACAAAAGAATGAAGCTTTCTTT.

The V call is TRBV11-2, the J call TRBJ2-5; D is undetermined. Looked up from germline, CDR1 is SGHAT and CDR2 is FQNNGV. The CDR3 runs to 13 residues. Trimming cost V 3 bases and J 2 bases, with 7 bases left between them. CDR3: CASSFFPQETQYF. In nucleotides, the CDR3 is TGTGCCAGCAGCTTTTTTCCTCAAGAGACCCAGTACTTC. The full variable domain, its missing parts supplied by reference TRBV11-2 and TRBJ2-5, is EAGVAQSPRYKIIEKRQSVAFWCNPISGHATLYWYQQILGQGPKLLIQFQNNGVVDDSQLPKDRFSAERLKGVDSTLKIQPAKLEDSAVYLCASSFFPQETQYFGPGTRLLVL.

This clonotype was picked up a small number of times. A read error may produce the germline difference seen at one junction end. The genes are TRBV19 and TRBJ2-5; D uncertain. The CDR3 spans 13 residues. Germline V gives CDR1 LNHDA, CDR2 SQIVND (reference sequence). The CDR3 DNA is TGTGCCAGTAGCATAGGGTATACGGAGACCCAGTACTTC. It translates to CASSIGYTETQYF.

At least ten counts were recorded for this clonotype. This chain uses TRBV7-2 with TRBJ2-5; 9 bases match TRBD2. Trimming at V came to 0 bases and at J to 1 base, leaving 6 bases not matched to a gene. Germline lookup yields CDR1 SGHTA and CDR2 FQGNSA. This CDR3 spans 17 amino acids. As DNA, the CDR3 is TGTGCCAGCAGCTTAGCTGGTAGCGGGAGCTTCCAAGAGACCCAGTACTTC. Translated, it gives CASSLAGSGSFQETQYF.

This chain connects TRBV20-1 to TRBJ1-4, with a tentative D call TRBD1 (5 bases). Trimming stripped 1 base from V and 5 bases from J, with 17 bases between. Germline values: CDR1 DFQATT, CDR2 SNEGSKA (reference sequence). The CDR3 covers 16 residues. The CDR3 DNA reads TGCAGTGCTAGAGTCGTTCCTTTGTGGGGCAATGAAAAACTGTTTTTT. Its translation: CSARVVPLWGNEKLFF.

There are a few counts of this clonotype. The CDR3 is CASSSGLANTDTQYF. The CDR3 DNA reads as TGTGCCAGCAGTTCGGGACTAGCAAACACAGATACGCAGTATTTT. The gene calls are TRBV6-5 and TRBJ2-3, with 9 bases fitting TRBD2. The J segment lost 2 bases and the V segment lost 4 bases, leaving 4 bases of the junction unmatched. CDR3 size: 15 residues. Germline V gene data show CDR1 as MNHEY and CDR2 as SVGAGI.

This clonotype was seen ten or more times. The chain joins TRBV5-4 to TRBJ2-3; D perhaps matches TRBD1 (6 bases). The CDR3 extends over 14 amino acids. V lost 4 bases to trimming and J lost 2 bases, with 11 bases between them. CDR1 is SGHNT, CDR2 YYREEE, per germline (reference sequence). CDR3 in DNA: TGTGCCAGCAGCCCCGGACAGTCCACAGATACGCAGTATTTT. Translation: CASSPGQSTDTQYF.

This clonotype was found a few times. CDR3 sequence: CASSFPDRGHEQYF. The CDR3 coding sequence is TGTGCCAGCAGCTTTCCCGACAGGGGCCACGAGCAGTACTTC. The chain couples TRBV5-5 to TRBJ2-7; 8 positions match TRBD1. V lost 2 bases and J lost 5; bases outside the gene matches: 6. The CDR3 spans 14 residues. Germline loops: CDR1 SGHKS, CDR2 YYEKEE (reference sequence).

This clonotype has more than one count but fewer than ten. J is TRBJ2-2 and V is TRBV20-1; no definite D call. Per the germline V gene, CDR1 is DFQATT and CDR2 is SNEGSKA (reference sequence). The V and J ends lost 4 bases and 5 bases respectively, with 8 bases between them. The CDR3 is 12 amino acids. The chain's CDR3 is CSAKKPTGELFF. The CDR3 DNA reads TGCAGTGCTAAAAAACCGACCGGGGAGCTGTTTTTT.

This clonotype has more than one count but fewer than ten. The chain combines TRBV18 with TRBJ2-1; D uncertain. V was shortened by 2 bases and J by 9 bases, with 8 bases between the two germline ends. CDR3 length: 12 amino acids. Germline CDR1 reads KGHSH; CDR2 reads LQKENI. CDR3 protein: CASSPGWLEQFF. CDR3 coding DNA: TGTGCCAGCTCACCAGGGTGGCTTGAGCAGTTCTTC.

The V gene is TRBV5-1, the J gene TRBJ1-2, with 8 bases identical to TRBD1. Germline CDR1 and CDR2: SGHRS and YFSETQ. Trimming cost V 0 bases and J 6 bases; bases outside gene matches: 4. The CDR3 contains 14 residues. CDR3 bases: TGCGCCAGCAGCTTGGATACAGGGGGTAATGGCTACACCTTC. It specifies CASSLDTGGNGYTF.

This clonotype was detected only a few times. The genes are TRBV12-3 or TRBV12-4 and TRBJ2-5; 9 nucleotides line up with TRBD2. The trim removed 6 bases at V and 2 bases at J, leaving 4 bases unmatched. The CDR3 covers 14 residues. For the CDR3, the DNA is TGTGCCAGCAGCATAGCGGGAGTGCAAGAGACCCAGTACTTC. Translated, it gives CASSIAGVQETQYF.

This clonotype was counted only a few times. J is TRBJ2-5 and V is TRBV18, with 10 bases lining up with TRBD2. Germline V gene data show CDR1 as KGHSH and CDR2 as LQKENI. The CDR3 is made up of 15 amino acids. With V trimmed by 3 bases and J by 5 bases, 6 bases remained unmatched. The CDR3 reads CASSPPAGGLETQYF. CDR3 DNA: TGTGCCAGCTCACCTCCAGCGGGAGGGCTGGAGACCCAGTACTTC.

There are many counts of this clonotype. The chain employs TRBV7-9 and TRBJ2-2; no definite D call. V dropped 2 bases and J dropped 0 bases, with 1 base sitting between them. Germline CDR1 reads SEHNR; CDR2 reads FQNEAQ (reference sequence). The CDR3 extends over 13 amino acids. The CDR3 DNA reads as TGTGCCAGCAGCTTAACGAACACCGGGGAGCTGTTTTTT. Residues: CASSLTNTGELFF.

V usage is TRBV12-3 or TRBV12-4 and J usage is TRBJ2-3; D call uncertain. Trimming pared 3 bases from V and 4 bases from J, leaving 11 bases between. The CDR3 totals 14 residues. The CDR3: CASSFTTGADTQYF. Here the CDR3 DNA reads TGTGCCAGCAGTTTTACCACTGGCGCAGATACGCAGTATTTT.

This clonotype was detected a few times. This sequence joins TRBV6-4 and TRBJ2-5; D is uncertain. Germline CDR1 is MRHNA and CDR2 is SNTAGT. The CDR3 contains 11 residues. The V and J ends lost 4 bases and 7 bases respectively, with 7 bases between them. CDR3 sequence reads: CASSVGWTQYF. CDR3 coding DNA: TGTGCCAGCAGTGTGGGGTGGACCCAGTACTTC.

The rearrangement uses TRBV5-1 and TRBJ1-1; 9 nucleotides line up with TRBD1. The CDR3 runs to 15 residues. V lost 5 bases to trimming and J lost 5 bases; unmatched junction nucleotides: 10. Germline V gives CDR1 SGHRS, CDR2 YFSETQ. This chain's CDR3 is CASSFGTGWETEAFF. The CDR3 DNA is TGCGCCAGCAGTTTCGGGACAGGGTGGGAAACTGAAGCTTTCTTT.

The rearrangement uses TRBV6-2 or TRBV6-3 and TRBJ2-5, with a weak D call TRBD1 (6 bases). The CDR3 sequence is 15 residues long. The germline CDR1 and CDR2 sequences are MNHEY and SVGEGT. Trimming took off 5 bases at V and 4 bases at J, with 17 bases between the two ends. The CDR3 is CASSGVDRRSETQYF. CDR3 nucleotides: TGTGCCAGCAGTGGCGTCGACAGGCGGTCAGAGACCCAGTACTTC.

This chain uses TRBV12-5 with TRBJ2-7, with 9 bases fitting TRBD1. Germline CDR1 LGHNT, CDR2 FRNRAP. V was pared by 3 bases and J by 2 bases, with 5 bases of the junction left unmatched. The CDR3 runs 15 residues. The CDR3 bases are TGTGCTAGTGGTTTCCCCGGGACAGGGCCCTACGAGCAGTACTTC. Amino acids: CASGFPGTGPYEQYF. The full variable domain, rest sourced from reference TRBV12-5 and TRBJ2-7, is DARVTQTPRHKVTEMGQEVTMRCQPILGHNTVFWYRQTMMQGLELLAYFRNRAPLDDSGMPKDRFSAEMPDATLATLKIQPSEPRDSAVYFCASGFPGTGPYEQYFGPGTRLTVT.

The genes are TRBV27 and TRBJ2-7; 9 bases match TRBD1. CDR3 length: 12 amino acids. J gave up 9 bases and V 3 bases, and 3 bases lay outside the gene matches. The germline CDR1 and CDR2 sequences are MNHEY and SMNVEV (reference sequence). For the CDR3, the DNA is TGTGCCAGCAGTTTGGGGACAGGGTGGCAGTACTTC. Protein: CASSLGTGWQYF.

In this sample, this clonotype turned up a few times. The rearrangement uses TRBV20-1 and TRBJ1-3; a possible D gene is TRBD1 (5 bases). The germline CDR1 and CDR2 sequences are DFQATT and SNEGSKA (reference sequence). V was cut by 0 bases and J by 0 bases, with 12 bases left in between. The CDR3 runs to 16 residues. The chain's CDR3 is CSARDVEGPSGNTIYF. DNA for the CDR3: TGCAGTGCTAGAGATGTTGAGGGACCCTCTGGAAACACCATATATTTT.

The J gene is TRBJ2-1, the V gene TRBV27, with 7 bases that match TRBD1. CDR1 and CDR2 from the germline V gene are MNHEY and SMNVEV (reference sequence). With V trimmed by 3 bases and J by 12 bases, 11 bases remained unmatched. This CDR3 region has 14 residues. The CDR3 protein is CASSFGQVERVQFF. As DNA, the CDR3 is TGTGCCAGCAGTTTCGGACAGGTTGAAAGAGTGCAGTTCTTC.

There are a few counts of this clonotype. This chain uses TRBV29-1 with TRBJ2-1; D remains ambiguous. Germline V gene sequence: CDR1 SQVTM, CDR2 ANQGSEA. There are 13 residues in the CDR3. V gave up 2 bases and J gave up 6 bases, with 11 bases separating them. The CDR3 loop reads CSVELGFGNEQFF. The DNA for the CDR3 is TGCAGCGTTGAATTGGGGTTCGGCAATGAGCAGTTCTTC.

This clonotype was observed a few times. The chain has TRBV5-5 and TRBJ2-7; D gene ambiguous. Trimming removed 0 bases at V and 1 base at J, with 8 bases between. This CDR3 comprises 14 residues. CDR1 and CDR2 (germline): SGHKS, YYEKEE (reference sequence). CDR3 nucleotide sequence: TGTGCCAGCAGCTTGGACACGGAATCCTACGAGCAGTACTTC. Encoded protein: CASSLDTESYEQYF.

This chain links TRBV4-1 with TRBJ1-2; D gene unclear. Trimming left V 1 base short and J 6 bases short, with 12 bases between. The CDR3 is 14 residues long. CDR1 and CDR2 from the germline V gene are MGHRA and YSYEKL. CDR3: CASSQGVARDGYTF. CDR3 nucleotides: TGCGCCAGCAGCCAAGGGGTAGCTAGGGATGGCTACACCTTC.

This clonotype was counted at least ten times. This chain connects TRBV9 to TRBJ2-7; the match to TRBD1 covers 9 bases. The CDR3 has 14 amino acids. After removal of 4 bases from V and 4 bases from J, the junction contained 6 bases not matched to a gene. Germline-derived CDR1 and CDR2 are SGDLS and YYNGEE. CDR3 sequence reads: CASSSGTGPYEQYF. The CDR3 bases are TGTGCCAGCAGCTCGGGGACAGGGCCATACGAGCAGTACTTC.

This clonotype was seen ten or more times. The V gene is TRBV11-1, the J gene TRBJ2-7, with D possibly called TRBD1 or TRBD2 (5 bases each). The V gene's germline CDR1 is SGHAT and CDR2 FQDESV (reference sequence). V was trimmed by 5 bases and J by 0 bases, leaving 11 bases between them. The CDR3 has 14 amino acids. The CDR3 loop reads CASSPRDRSYEQYF. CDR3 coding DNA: TGTGCCAGCAGCCCACGGGACCGCTCCTACGAGCAGTACTTC.